These 23 T cell receptor beta chains were all obtained from the same sample, sequenced in a study of T cell repertoires in ileal Crohn's disease. This table comes from immunoSEQ multiplex PCR, and its TCRdb copy is limited to in-frame clones, with some not included. Of about 5,500 clones in the sample, about four fifths were seen once. The material sequenced was ileal tissue. Receptors originate from an adult with Crohn's disease.

V and J are TRBV19 and TRBJ2-5, with 12 bases identical to TRBD1. Germline CDR1 and CDR2: LNHDA and SQIVND (reference sequence). Unmatched junction bases numbered 7, after V lost 3 bases and J lost 5 bases. The CDR3 runs to 16 residues. CDR3 sequence: CASSMPGDRGRETQYF. In nucleotides, the CDR3 is TGTGCCAGTAGTATGCCCGGGGACAGGGGGCGGGAGACCCAGTACTTC.

The V and J genes are TRBV6-1 and TRBJ2-3, with D possibly being TRBD1 (7 bases). Deletions cut 8 bases from V and 4 bases from J, with 19 bases between. The CDR3 covers 15 residues. From germline, CDR1 is MNHNS and CDR2 SASEGT. In DNA form, the CDR3 reads TGTGCCAGCGTGGCAGGGGGAGGACGGGCAGATACGCAGTATTTT. This sequence encodes CASVAGGGRADTQYF.

The rearrangement joins TRBV27 to TRBJ2-1; D perhaps matches TRBD2 (5 bases). Germline CDR1 reads MNHEY; CDR2 reads SMNVEV (reference sequence). V was cut by 3 bases and J by 4 bases, with 10 bases left in between. The CDR3 contains 14 residues. The CDR3 region is CASSFLTRYNEQFF. The CDR3 coding sequence is TGTGCCAGCAGTTTCCTAACTAGGTACAATGAGCAGTTCTTC.

The gene calls are TRBV5-5 and TRBJ2-7; 10 nucleotides line up with TRBD1. V lost 4 bases and J lost 7; bases outside the gene matches: 11. Germline values: CDR1 SGHKS, CDR2 YYEKEE (reference sequence). The CDR3 has 15 amino acids. The CDR3: CASSARQGASGEQYF. The CDR3 DNA reads as TGTGCCAGCAGCGCTCGACAGGGGGCCTCTGGTGAGCAGTACTTC. The variable domain in full, with the rest retrieved from reference TRBV5-5 and TRBJ2-7, is DAGVTQSPTHLIKTRGQQVTLRCSPISGHKSVSWYQQVLGQGPQFIFQYYEKEERGRGNFPDRFSARQFPNYSSELNVNALLLGDSALYLCASSARQGASGEQYFGPGTRLTVT.

This chain uses TRBV7-2 with TRBJ2-1, with D unresolved. The V gene lost 1 base and the J gene lost 5 bases, with 6 bases spanning the gap. The CDR3 has 13 amino acids. CDR1 SGHTA and CDR2 FQGNSA come from the germline V gene. The CDR3 DNA is TGTGCCAGCAGCTTAGGGCCCAACAATGAGCAGTTCTTC. Its protein is CASSLGPNNEQFF. The full variable domain, with the rest looked up from reference TRBV7-2 and TRBJ2-1, is GAGVSQSPSNKVTEKGKDVELRCDPISGHTALYWYRQSLGQGLEFLIYFQGNSAPDKSGLPSDRFSAERTGGSVSTLTIQRTQQEDSAVYLCASSLGPNNEQFFGPGTRLTVL.

The rearrangement joins TRBV28 to TRBJ1-1; 9 bases agree with TRBD1. This CDR3 spans 13 amino acids. Germline-derived CDR1 and CDR2 are MDHEN and SYDVKM. With V trimmed by 6 bases and J by 10 bases, 9 bases remained unmatched. The CDR3 region has the DNA TGTGCCAGCAGCCCGGGACAGGGAATTGGAGCTTTCTTT. Its protein is CASSPGQGIGAFF.

A single count supports this clone. The genes are TRBV14 and TRBJ1-1; TRBD1 matches 9 bases. This CDR3 spans 13 amino acids. With 2 bases clipped from V and 11 bases from J, the junction kept 6 bases outside the gene matches. Germline values: CDR1 SGHDN, CDR2 FVKESK. DNA for the CDR3: TGTGCCAGCAGCCAACTACAGGGGGCGGGTGCTTTCTTT. It is translated as CASSQLQGAGAFF.

For the CDR3, the DNA is TGTGCCAGCACCAAGGCAGCGGGAGGGCGGACCGGGGAGCTGTTTTTT. Protein: CASTKAAGGRTGELFF. The rearrangement joins TRBV5-4 to TRBJ2-2; 10 bases agree with TRBD2. The CDR3 runs to 16 residues. Germline values: CDR1 SGHNT, CDR2 YYREEE (reference sequence). Losses at the gene ends were 6 bases for V and 5 bases for J; bases not matched to a gene: 10.

This clone showed up just once. The CDR3 sequence: CASRLISSTDTQYF. For the CDR3, the DNA is TGTGCCAGCCGACTCATTTCTAGCACAGATACGCAGTATTTT. The J gene is TRBJ2-3, the V gene TRBV27; D is uncertain. This CDR3 region has 14 residues. Trimming removed 8 bases from V and 0 bases from J, with 12 bases in between. Germline CDR1 reads MNHEY; CDR2 reads SMNVEV (reference sequence).

The rearrangement links TRBV4-3 to TRBJ1-2, with D possibly TRBD1 on 6 matching bases. The CDR3 is made up of 14 amino acids. CDR1 is LGHNA and CDR2 is YSLEER in the germline V gene. The V end was cut by 0 bases, the J end by 6 bases, with 11 bases between. This CDR3 is CASSQDTGWDGYTF. Here the CDR3 DNA reads TGCGCCAGCAGCCAAGATACAGGGTGGGATGGCTACACCTTC.

This clone was observed a few times. V and J are TRBV30 and TRBJ2-1, with 13 bases fitting TRBD2. This CDR3 is 13 amino acids long. V shed 6 bases, J shed 12 bases, and the junction held 8 bases outside the gene matches. Germline assignment: CDR1 GTSNPN and CDR2 SVGIG (reference sequence). The CDR3 nucleotides are TGTGCCTGCTATGGACTAGCGGGAGACGGGCAGTTCTTC. Protein product: CACYGLAGDGQFF.

This chain uses TRBV5-1 with TRBJ1-2; TRBD1 is a possible D gene (5 bases). V was pared by 0 bases and J by 2 bases, with 8 bases between. The CDR3 length is 14 residues. From germline, CDR1 is SGHRS and CDR2 YFSETQ. CDR3 in amino acids: CASSLEGANYGYTF. The CDR3 bases are TGCGCCAGCAGCTTGGAAGGGGCCAACTATGGCTACACCTTC.

The chain combines TRBV19 with TRBJ1-1; a possible D gene is TRBD1 (5 bases). V was trimmed by 3 bases and J by 8 bases, leaving 7 bases between them. The CDR3 runs to 11 residues. The germline V gene has CDR1 LNHDA and CDR2 SQIVND (reference sequence). The CDR3 spells CASSMGREAFF. The DNA for the CDR3 is TGTGCCAGTAGTATGGGGCGGGAAGCTTTCTTT.

This clone was seen a few times. The rearrangement links TRBV4-1 to TRBJ2-4, with 7 bases identical to TRBD2. After removal of 0 bases from V and 8 bases from J, the junction contained 10 bases not matched to a gene. Germline-derived CDR1 and CDR2 are MGHRA and YSYEKL. The CDR3 covers 16 residues. The CDR3 loop is CASSQDFPAGTDIQYF. Written as DNA, the CDR3 is TGCGCCAGCAGCCAAGATTTCCCAGCGGGAACGGACATTCAGTACTTC.

This rearrangement joins TRBV4-3 to TRBJ2-3; possible D gene TRBD2, 5 bases. The CDR3 has 15 residues. The germline V and J ends were trimmed by 3 bases and 2 bases, with 12 bases remaining between them. Germline lookup yields CDR1 LGHNA and CDR2 YSLEER. This CDR3 is CASSQFYSVTDTQYF. CDR3 sequence (DNA): TGCGCCAGCAGCCAGTTCTATAGCGTCACAGATACGCAGTATTTT.

The chain recombines TRBV4-3 with TRBJ2-7, with TRBD1 matching over 9 bases. Germline CDR1 and CDR2: LGHNA and YSLEER. Trimming took 0 bases from V and 2 from J; bases not matched to a gene: 8. CDR3 size: 17 residues. CDR3 residues: CASSQEAPGQGTYEQYF. CDR3 nucleotides: TGCGCCAGCAGCCAAGAAGCTCCGGGACAGGGAACCTACGAGCAGTACTTC.

This chain connects TRBV7-2 to TRBJ2-7; TRBD2 might be the D (6 bases). The CDR3 length is 15 residues. The V end lost 5 bases, the J end lost 9 bases, and 23 bases lay between the germline ends. The germline V gene has CDR1 SGHTA and CDR2 FQGNSA. The CDR3 DNA is TGTGCCAGCAGCCCGGGGGTATTCACTACCGGACGGCAGTACTTC. As protein: CASSPGVFTTGRQYF. Combining the CDR3 with reference TRBV7-2 and TRBJ2-7 gives the whole variable domain GAGVSQSPSNKVTEKGKDVELRCDPISGHTALYWYRQSLGQGLEFLIYFQGNSAPDKSGLPSDRFSAERTGGSVSTLTIQRTQQEDSAVYLCASSPGVFTTGRQYFGPGTRLTVT.

The V and J genes are TRBV2 and TRBJ1-1, with TRBD1 matching 8 bases. Germline V lookup: CDR1 SNHLY, CDR2 FYNNEI. The length of the CDR3 is 16 residues. V trimming: 0 bases; J trimming: 1 base; junction bases outside the gene matches: 4. CDR3 loop: CASSEALGTGNTEAFF. CDR3 DNA sequence: TGTGCCAGCAGTGAAGCGCTAGGGACAGGGAACACTGAAGCTTTCTTT. The complete variable domain, with remaining parts taken from reference TRBV2 and TRBJ1-1, reads EPEVTQTPSHQVTQMGQEVILRCVPISNHLYFYWYRQILGQKVEFLVSFYNNEISEKSEIFDDQFSVERPDGSNFTLKIRSTKLEDSAMYFCASSEALGTGNTEAFFGQGTRLTVV.

The gene calls are TRBV6-5 and TRBJ2-1, with a possible D match to TRBD1 (6 bases). V was shortened by 6 bases and J by 8 bases, with 20 bases between the two germline ends. Per germline, CDR1 MNHEY and CDR2 SVGAGI. The CDR3 sequence is 15 residues long. The CDR3 is CASRSGTINPHEQFF. For the CDR3, the DNA is TGTGCCAGCAGGTCCGGGACAATCAATCCTCATGAGCAGTTCTTC.

The CDR3 nucleotides are TGCGCCAGCAGCCCCAGGGACAGGGCCACCCAATATGGCTACACCTTC. Residues: CASSPRDRATQYGYTF. This sequence joins TRBV4-3 and TRBJ1-2, with TRBD1 matching 9 bases. This CDR3 is built from 16 residues. The V segment lost 4 bases and the J segment 5 bases; nucleotides outside the gene matches: 11. Germline V gene lookup returns CDR1 LGHNA and CDR2 YSLEER.

This clone was counted a few times. The chain links TRBV4-2 to TRBJ2-3; TRBD1 agrees at 10 bases. The V and J ends lost 1 base and 3 bases, in that order; junction bases with no gene match: 16. CDR1 and CDR2 (germline): LGHNA, YNFKEQ. The CDR3 is 20 residues long. As DNA, the CDR3 is TGTGCCAGCAGCCAAGTCCGAGCGGACAGGGGGAACGCGGATACAGATACGCAGTATTTT. It yields the protein CASSQVRADRGNADTDTQYF.

The V call is TRBV4-2, the J call TRBJ2-5; TRBD2 agrees at 7 bases. Germline lookup yields CDR1 LGHNA and CDR2 YNFKEQ. With V trimmed by 2 bases and J by 11 bases, 5 bases remained unmatched. CDR3 length: 12 amino acids. CDR3: CASSQSRGEQYF. CDR3 nucleotides: TGTGCCAGCAGCCAATCCCGGGGGGAGCAGTACTTC.

The CDR3 sequence: CASSTSRQGGYGYTF. The DNA of the CDR3 is TGTGCCAGCAGCACCAGCCGACAGGGCGGCTATGGCTACACCTTC. V is TRBV7-2 and J is TRBJ1-2; 7 bases agree with TRBD1. V dropped 5 bases and J dropped 4; count of bases not matched to a gene: 10. Looked up from germline, CDR1 is SGHTA and CDR2 is FQGNSA. The CDR3 consists of 15 residues.